This entry concerns a single TCR beta chain. The target antigen is unknown. Via 5' RACE with UMI labels, TRB cDNA libraries were prepared. TCRdb reprocessed the 5' RACE reads, keeping one entry per CDR3 protein, no DNA. Here the sample table reports 60,000 to 65,000 distinct CDR3 sequences. This CDR3 comprises 15 residues. The data originate from a study of CXCR3-negative and CXCR3-positive naive CD8 T cells. For the study at large: The total count of TRB reads reached around 130 million, and each library contributed about 1.5 +/- 0.3 million.

The study's findings and limits: Researchers report that CXCR3-positive naive cells carry more hydrophobic TRB CDR3s than CXCR3-negative naive cells.

This receptor was identified in a human donor in good health. Some clones in this sample may be carry-over from other donors' samples. The gene calls are TRBV12-3 or TRBV12-4 and TRBJ2-3; with no DNA, the TCRdb D assignment of TRBD2 cannot be verified. The specimen sequenced was naive CXCR3+ CD8+ T cells from blood. Subset here: CD45RO-CCR7+CD27+CD95- naive CD8+ T cells expressing CXCR3 (TNR3+). CDR3 region: CASSFRGGSTDTQYF.